Each of the 29 T cell receptor beta chains below was sequenced from the same sample in a study of identical twins. In TCRdb, the 5' RACE reads were re-called with MiXCR into one record per CDR3 protein. The sample has roughly 200,000 distinct CDR3 sequences; 7.5% are singletons. These data also formed part of another study, on yellow fever vaccine responses in identical twins.

The sample was memory (CD45RO+) T cells sorted from blood. All receptors come from a young woman in good health.

This clonotype was recorded many times. The chain links TRBV5-1 to TRBJ2-3, with D perhaps TRBD1 or TRBD2 (5 bases each). The CDR3 is 13 residues long. The germline V gene encodes CDR1 SGHRS and CDR2 YFSETQ. With 4 bases removed from V and 6 bases from J, the gap between germline ends came to 12 bases. In DNA form, the CDR3 reads TGCGCCAGCAGCAGGGACGGCCTGGATACGCAGTATTTT. As protein: CASSRDGLDTQYF.

This clonotype has at least ten counts. The chain links TRBV12-3 or TRBV12-4 to TRBJ2-3; D may be TRBD1 (5 bases). The V and J ends lost 5 bases and 1 base respectively, with 28 bases between them. This CDR3 has 20 amino acids. CDR3 sequence (DNA): TGTGCCAGCAGTCAAACACGACCCCCGGGCTCCCAGGGCCGCACAGATACGCAGTATTTT. Translating it yields CASSQTRPPGSQGRTDTQYF.

V gene TRBV7-8 combines with J gene TRBJ1-6; D perhaps matches TRBD1 (6 bases). The V end was cut by 4 bases, the J end by 5 bases, with 18 bases between. Per the germline V gene, CDR1 is SGHVS and CDR2 is FQNEAQ. The CDR3 contains 17 residues. DNA of the CDR3: TGTGCCAGCAGCTCACCGAGGGGGTATCCCAATAATTCACCCCTCCACTTT. Protein sequence: CASSSPRGYPNNSPLHF.

This clonotype was seen only a few times. The chain couples TRBV7-8 to TRBJ2-6; weak D call: TRBD1 (6 bases). V gave up 5 bases and J gave up 0 bases, with 20 bases separating them. The CDR3 has 19 amino acids. CDR1 is SGHVS, CDR2 FQNEAQ, per germline. Here the CDR3 reads CASSPRGQLTRSGANVLTF. As DNA, the CDR3 is TGTGCCAGCAGCCCCCGCGGACAGCTCACCCGCTCTGGGGCCAACGTCCTGACTTTC.

This clonotype has more than one count but fewer than ten. J is TRBJ2-1 and V is TRBV6-5; 9 bases match TRBD2. The CDR3 loop spans 15 amino acids. Germline values: CDR1 MNHEY, CDR2 SVGAGI. J was trimmed by 10 bases and V by 0 bases; bases with no gene match: 7. This CDR3 reads CASSYSNLRGGEQFF. In nucleotides, the CDR3 is TGTGCCAGCAGTTACTCGAATTTGCGGGGGGGGGAGCAGTTCTTC.

This chain connects TRBV28 to TRBJ2-3; the D is unclear. The V and J ends lost 4 bases and 5 bases respectively, with 13 bases between them. Germline V lookup: CDR1 MDHEN, CDR2 SYDVKM. The CDR3 is 14 amino acids. The CDR3 DNA reads as TGTGCCAGCAGTTACCCTCCCACTGTAGATACGCAGTATTTT. It encodes CASSYPPTVDTQYF.

This clonotype was recorded many times. The chain couples TRBV6-2 or TRBV6-3 to TRBJ2-3; D uncertain. With 11 bases removed from V and 2 bases from J, the gap between germline ends came to 5 bases. CDR3 length: 10 residues. Germline CDR1 and CDR2: MNHEY and SVGEGT. CDR3 coding DNA: TGTGCCGGAGACACAGATACGCAGTATTTT. It translates to CAGDTDTQYF.

This clonotype was seen a few times. The V and J genes are TRBV19 and TRBJ2-2; D is unclear. Trimming cost V 0 bases and J 7 bases, with 9 bases left between them. Germline V gene data show CDR1 as LNHDA and CDR2 as SQIVND (reference sequence). The CDR3 is 14 amino acids. CDR3 sequence: CASSIEPGLGELFF. CDR3 sequence (DNA): TGTGCCAGTAGTATAGAGCCCGGGCTCGGGGAGCTGTTTTTT.

This clonotype has more than one count but fewer than ten. This chain connects TRBV6-1 to TRBJ1-2; 12 bases align to TRBD1. CDR3 length: 14 residues. V gave up 3 bases and J gave up 8 bases; unmatched junction bases: 4. Germline V gives CDR1 MNHNS, CDR2 SASEGT. DNA of the CDR3: TGTGCCAGCAGTGAGGGACAGGGGGCGTCGGGCTACACCTTC. Residues: CASSEGQGASGYTF.

The genes are TRBV20-1 and TRBJ2-3; 13 bases align to TRBD2. V lost 3 bases and J lost 4; bases outside the gene matches: 4. The germline V gene encodes CDR1 DFQATT and CDR2 SNEGSKA (reference sequence). The CDR3 runs to 15 residues. The CDR3 here is CSASGTSGKADTQYF. The DNA of the CDR3 is TGCAGTGCTAGCGGGACTAGCGGGAAGGCAGATACGCAGTATTTT.

Many counts were recorded for this clonotype. V gene TRBV5-1 combines with J gene TRBJ1-5, with TRBD1 as a possible D gene (6 bases). Germline values: CDR1 SGHRS, CDR2 YFSETQ. The CDR3 consists of 14 residues. Trimming took off 1 base at V and 5 bases at J, with 10 bases between the two ends. The CDR3 DNA reads TGCGCCAGCAGCTTGAACGGGGGCGATCAGCCCCAGCATTTT. This gives the protein CASSLNGGDQPQHF. Together with reference TRBV5-1 and TRBJ1-5, the CDR3 gives the full variable domain: KAGVTQTPRYLIKTRGQQVTLSCSPISGHRSVSWYQQTPGQGLQFLFEYFSETQRNKGNFPGRFSGRQFSNSRSEMNVSTLELGDSALYLCASSLNGGDQPQHFGDGTRLSIL.

V gene TRBV7-6 combines with J gene TRBJ2-3; D may be TRBD1 (5 bases). Germline CDR1 is SGHVS and CDR2 is FNYEAQ. The CDR3 runs 13 residues. The germline V and J ends were trimmed by 5 bases and 4 bases, with 10 bases remaining between them. The DNA of the CDR3 is TGTGCCAGCAGCGCCAAGGGGCCAGATACGCAGTATTTT. Its translation is CASSAKGPDTQYF.

This clonotype has only a few counts. The genes are TRBV5-1 and TRBJ1-2; D is unclear. V was clipped by 0 bases and J by 5 bases, with 8 bases between them. The germline V gene has CDR1 SGHRS and CDR2 YFSETQ. CDR3 length: 13 amino acids. The CDR3 DNA reads as TGCGCCAGCAGCTTGGTGGACGGTTATGGCTACACCTTC. Its protein is CASSLVDGYGYTF. The variable domain in full, completed from reference TRBV5-1 and TRBJ1-2, reads KAGVTQTPRYLIKTRGQQVTLSCSPISGHRSVSWYQQTPGQGLQFLFEYFSETQRNKGNFPGRFSGRQFSNSRSEMNVSTLELGDSALYLCASSLVDGYGYTFGSGTRLTVV.

There are many counts of this clonotype. The chain recombines TRBV10-3 with TRBJ1-2; 7 nucleotides align to TRBD1. Losses at the gene ends were 2 bases for V and 4 bases for J; bases not matched to a gene: 10. The CDR3 length is 16 residues. Germline loops: CDR1 ENHRY, CDR2 SYGVKD. For the CDR3, the DNA is TGTGCCATCAGTGAGCCCGACCGACAGGGTTTCTATGGCTACACCTTC. As protein: CAISEPDRQGFYGYTF.

The V and J genes are TRBV19 and TRBJ1-5, with a tentative D call TRBD1 (6 bases). Looked up from germline, CDR1 is LNHDA and CDR2 is SQIVND (reference sequence). V was shortened by 5 bases and J by 2 bases, with 13 bases between the two germline ends. The CDR3 loop spans 15 amino acids. Here the CDR3 reads CASSALKGGNQPQHF. For the CDR3, the DNA is TGTGCCAGTAGTGCACTAAAGGGGGGCAATCAGCCCCAGCATTTT.

In its sample, this clonotype was seen a few times. V and J are TRBV15 and TRBJ1-1, with a possible D match to TRBD1 (5 bases). The V end lost 5 bases, the J end lost 0 bases, and 28 bases lay between the germline ends. The CDR3 loop spans 20 amino acids. Germline values: CDR1 LNHNV, CDR2 YYDKDF (reference sequence). The CDR3 bases are TGTGCCACCAGCGGCCGGGAGGATGTGGCAGGACACAACTTGAACACTGAAGCTTTCTTT. Translation gives CATSGREDVAGHNLNTEAFF. Using reference TRBV15 and TRBJ1-1 for the parts outside the CDR3, the full variable domain is DAMVIQNPRYQVTQFGKPVTLSCSQTLNHNVMYWYQQKSSQAPKLLFHYYDKDFNNEADTPDNFQSRRPNTSFCFLDIRSPGLGDTAMYLCATSGREDVAGHNLNTEAFFGQGTRLTVV.

This clonotype was counted ten times or more. V gene TRBV29-1 combines with J gene TRBJ2-7; no reliable D call. CDR3 length equals 14 residues. Germline V lookup: CDR1 SQVTM, CDR2 ANQGSEA. V lost 1 base and J 2 bases, leaving 12 bases between the germline ends. CDR3 residues: CSVEAAKETYEQYF. CDR3 in DNA: TGCAGCGTTGAAGCCGCAAAGGAAACCTACGAGCAGTACTTC.

A few counts support this clonotype. The chain uses TRBV6-5 and TRBJ2-7; D not certain. This CDR3 contains 13 residues. Trimming took off 2 bases at V and 5 bases at J, with 10 bases between the two ends. Germline V gene sequence: CDR1 MNHEY, CDR2 SVGAGI. The CDR3 loop reads CASSYGDWDEQYF. In DNA form, the CDR3 reads TGTGCCAGCAGTTACGGGGATTGGGACGAGCAGTACTTC.

This chain joins TRBV7-2 and TRBJ1-6, with TRBD1 matching 7 bases. The germline CDR1 and CDR2 sequences are SGHTA and FQGNSA. The CDR3 extends over 15 amino acids. The V and J ends lost 6 bases and 9 bases, in that order; junction bases with no gene match: 11. The CDR3 DNA reads TGTGCCAGCAGACCCATACAGGGGAGCGTTTCACCCCTCCACTTT. This gives the protein CASRPIQGSVSPLHF.

This chain uses TRBV5-1 with TRBJ2-2, with TRBD1 as a possible D gene (6 bases). The V gene lost 4 bases and the J gene lost 7 bases, with 23 bases spanning the gap. This CDR3 has 17 amino acids. The germline CDR1 and CDR2 sequences are SGHRS and YFSETQ. The CDR3 region is CASSQGSNLIRSGELFF. The CDR3 DNA sequence: TGCGCCAGCAGCCAGGGGTCAAACCTCATCCGCAGCGGGGAGCTGTTTTTT.

V gene TRBV27 combines with J gene TRBJ2-1; 9 bases fit TRBD2. Trimming cost V 7 bases and J 2 bases; bases outside gene matches: 15. The CDR3 is 18 residues long. Germline V CDR1 and CDR2: MNHEY, SMNVEV (reference sequence). The CDR3: CASTLILAGKPTYNEQFF. CDR3 in DNA: TGTGCCAGCACCCTCATTCTAGCGGGAAAGCCGACCTACAATGAGCAGTTCTTC.

This clonotype has ten or more counts. The chain employs TRBV20-1 and TRBJ2-2; the match to TRBD2 covers 14 bases. Germline V gene sequence: CDR1 DFQATT, CDR2 SNEGSKA (reference sequence). The CDR3 runs 17 residues. Losses at the gene ends were 0 bases for V and 5 bases for J; bases not matched to a gene: 5. The chain's CDR3 is CSARDPGLAGDTGELFF. The CDR3 DNA sequence: TGCAGTGCTAGAGATCCGGGACTAGCGGGAGATACCGGGGAGCTGTTTTTT.

At least ten counts were recorded for this clonotype. In DNA form, the CDR3 reads TGTGCCAGCTCATCCACAGGGAGCTCCTACGAGCAGTACTTC. Residues: CASSSTGSSYEQYF. The chain links TRBV18 to TRBJ2-7; D may be TRBD1 (6 bases). The germline CDR1 and CDR2 sequences are KGHSH and LQKENI. The CDR3 length is 14 residues. Trimming stripped 5 bases from V and 0 bases from J, with 11 bases between. The full variable domain, rest sourced from reference TRBV18 and TRBJ2-7, is NAGVMQNPRHLVRRRGQEARLRCSPMKGHSHVYWYRQLPEEGLKFMVYLQKENIIDESGMPKERFSAEFPKEGPSILRIQQVVRGDSAAYFCASSSTGSSYEQYFGPGTRLTVT.

This clonotype showed up just once. The V gene is TRBV7-8, the J gene TRBJ2-7; D is perhaps TRBD1 or TRBD2 (7 bases each). The CDR3 runs to 19 residues. Trimming removed 5 bases at V and 6 bases at J, with 32 bases between. Germline CDR1 reads SGHVS; CDR2 reads FQNEAQ. CDR3 in DNA: TGTGCCAGCAGCCAGTGGGGGAGGGGGCGCGGCGGGAGAGAGGGCGAGCAGTACTTC. This encodes CASSQWGRGRGGREGEQYF.

The genes are TRBV28 and TRBJ2-5; D perhaps matches TRBD2 (6 bases). V lost 5 bases and J lost 3, with 13 bases in between. The CDR3 runs to 14 residues. Germline V gene data show CDR1 as MDHEN and CDR2 as SYDVKM. In nucleotides, the CDR3 is TGTGCCAGCAGTCCTTCGGGCGGGAAAGAGACCCAGTACTTC. It is translated as CASSPSGGKETQYF. Based on the CDR3 plus reference TRBV28 and TRBJ2-5, the full variable domain is DVKVTQSSRYLVKRTGEKVFLECVQDMDHENMFWYRQDPGLGLRLIYFSYDVKMKEKGDIPEGYSVSREKKERFSLILESASTNQTSMYLCASSPSGGKETQYFGPGTRLLVL.

This chain links TRBV4-3 with TRBJ2-2; 7 positions agree with TRBD2. Trimming cost V 4 bases and J 5 bases; bases outside gene matches: 13. The CDR3 runs 17 residues. In germline, CDR1 is LGHNA, CDR2 YSLEER. The CDR3 region has the DNA TGCGCCAGCAGCCCCTCCCGGGGCGGGAGTGATACCGGGGAGCTGTTTTTT. Translation gives CASSPSRGGSDTGELFF.

This clonotype was detected many times. The chain joins TRBV12-3 or TRBV12-4 to TRBJ2-7, with 7 bases aligning to TRBD2. The trim removed 1 base at V and 6 bases at J, leaving 6 bases unmatched. The CDR3 runs 14 residues. The CDR3 region has the DNA TGTGCCAGCAGTTTAGAGGCGGGAGTAAGCGAGCAGTACTTC. Translating it yields CASSLEAGVSEQYF.

This clonotype was detected only a few times. This chain's CDR3 is CASSAGTGVYEQYF. CDR3 coding DNA: TGTGCCAGCAGCGCCGGGACAGGGGTATACGAGCAGTACTTC. This chain uses TRBV5-5 with TRBJ2-7; 10 nucleotides line up with TRBD1. The CDR3 length is 14 residues. The V segment lost 4 bases and the J segment 4 bases; nucleotides outside the gene matches: 5. From germline, CDR1 is SGHKS and CDR2 YYEKEE (reference sequence).

V and J are TRBV14 and TRBJ2-1; 9 nucleotides match TRBD2. The trim removed 4 bases at V and 7 bases at J, leaving 8 bases unmatched. The CDR3 runs to 15 residues. From germline, CDR1 is SGHDN and CDR2 FVKESK. The CDR3, as DNA: TGTGCCAGCAGCCCGCTTAGCGGGAGTACAAATGAGCAGTTCTTC. Protein: CASSPLSGSTNEQFF.